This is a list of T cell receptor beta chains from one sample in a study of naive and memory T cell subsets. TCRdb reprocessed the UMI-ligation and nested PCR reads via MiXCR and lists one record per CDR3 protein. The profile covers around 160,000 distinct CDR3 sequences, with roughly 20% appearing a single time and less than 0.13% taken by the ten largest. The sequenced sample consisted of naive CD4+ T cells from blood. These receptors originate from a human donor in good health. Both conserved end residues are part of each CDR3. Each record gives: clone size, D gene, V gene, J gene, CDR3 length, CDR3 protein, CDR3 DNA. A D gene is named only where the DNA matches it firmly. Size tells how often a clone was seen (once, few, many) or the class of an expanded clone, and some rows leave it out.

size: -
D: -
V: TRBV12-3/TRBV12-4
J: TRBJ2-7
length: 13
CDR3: CASSSTVPYEQYF
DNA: TGTGCCAGCAGTTCCACGGTTCCCTACGAGCAGTACTTC

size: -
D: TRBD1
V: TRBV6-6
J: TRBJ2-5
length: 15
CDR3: CASSYPRGQGETQYF
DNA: TGTGCCAGCAGTTACCCCAGGGGGCAGGGAGAGACCCAGTACTTC

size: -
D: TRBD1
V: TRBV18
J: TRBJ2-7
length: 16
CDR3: CASSHSDRGTGAIWYF
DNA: TGTGCCAGCTCCCATTCCGATCGGGGGACAGGGGCTATCTGGTACTTC

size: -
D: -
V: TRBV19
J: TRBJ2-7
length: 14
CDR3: CASSIISSGSEQYF
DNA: TGTGCCAGTAGTATAATCTCATCCGGGAGCGAGCAGTACTTC

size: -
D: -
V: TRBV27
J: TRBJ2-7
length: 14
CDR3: CASRKRDTSYEQYF
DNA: TGTGCCAGCAGGAAACGGGACACCTCCTACGAGCAGTACTTC

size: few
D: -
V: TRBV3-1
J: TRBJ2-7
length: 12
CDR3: CASSGQPYEQYF
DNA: TGTGCCAGCAGCGGGCAGCCCTACGAGCAGTACTTC

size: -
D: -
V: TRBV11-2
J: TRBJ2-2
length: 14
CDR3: CASSMDMARGELFF
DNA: TGTGCCAGCAGCATGGACATGGCCCGCGGGGAGCTGTTTTTT

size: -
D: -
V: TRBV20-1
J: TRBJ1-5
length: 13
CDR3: CSARGDSNQPQHF
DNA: TGCAGTGCTAGGGGCGATAGCAATCAGCCCCAGCATTTT

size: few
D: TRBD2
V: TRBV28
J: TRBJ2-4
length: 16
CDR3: CASSQGPGLAENIQYF
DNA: TGTGCCAGCAGCCAGGGACCGGGACTAGCGGAAAACATTCAGTACTTC

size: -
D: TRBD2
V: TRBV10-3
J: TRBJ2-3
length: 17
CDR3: CAISPPGLAGGTDTQYF
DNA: TGTGCCATCAGCCCTCCGGGACTAGCGGGTGGGACAGATACGCAGTATTTT

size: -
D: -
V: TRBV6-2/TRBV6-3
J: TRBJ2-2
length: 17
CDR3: CASSYVAGKGNTGELFF
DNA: TGTGCCAGCAGTTACGTGGCAGGGAAGGGAAATACCGGGGAGCTGTTTTTT

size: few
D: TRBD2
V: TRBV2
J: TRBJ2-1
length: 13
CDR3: CATRTRLNNEQFF
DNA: TGTGCCACGCGGACTAGGCTAAACAATGAGCAGTTCTTC

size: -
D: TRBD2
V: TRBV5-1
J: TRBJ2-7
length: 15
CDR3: CASSSIAGDEYEQYF
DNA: TGCGCCAGCAGTTCAATAGCGGGAGACGAATACGAGCAGTACTTC

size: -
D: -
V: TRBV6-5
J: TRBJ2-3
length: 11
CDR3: CASRFSDTQYF
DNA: TGTGCTTCGAGATTCTCAGATACGCAGTATTTT

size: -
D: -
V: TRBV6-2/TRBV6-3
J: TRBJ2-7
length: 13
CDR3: CASRQSRTYEQYF
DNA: TGTGCCAGCCGACAGTCTAGAACTTACGAGCAGTACTTC

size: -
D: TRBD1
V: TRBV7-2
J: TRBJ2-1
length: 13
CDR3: CASSLDRGREQFF
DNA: TGTGCCAGCAGCTTAGACAGGGGGCGTGAGCAGTTCTTC

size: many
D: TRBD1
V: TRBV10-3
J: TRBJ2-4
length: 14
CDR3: CAISGGTGVNIQYF
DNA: TGTGCCATCAGTGGGGGGACAGGGGTGAACATTCAGTACTTC

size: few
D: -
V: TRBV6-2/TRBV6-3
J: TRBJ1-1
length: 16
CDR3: CASSYVSGRTNTEAFF
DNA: TGTGCCAGCAGTTACGTGTCGGGACGAACGAACACTGAAGCTTTCTTT

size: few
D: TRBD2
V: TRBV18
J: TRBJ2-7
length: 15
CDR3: CASQTLGAGGYEQYF
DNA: TGTGCCAGCCAGACCCTCGGAGCGGGGGGCTACGAGCAGTACTTC

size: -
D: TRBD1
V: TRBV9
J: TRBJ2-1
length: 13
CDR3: CASSVLQGNEQFF
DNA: TGTGCCAGCAGCGTACTACAGGGGAATGAGCAGTTCTTC

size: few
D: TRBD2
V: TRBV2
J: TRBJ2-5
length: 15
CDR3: CASRFGLAGVETQYF
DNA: TGTGCCAGCAGGTTCGGACTAGCGGGAGTCGAGACCCAGTACTTC

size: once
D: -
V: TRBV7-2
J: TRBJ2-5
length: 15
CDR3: CASSLRGLAVETQYF
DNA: TGTGCCAGCAGCTTACGGGGGCTGGCCGTGGAGACCCAGTACTTC

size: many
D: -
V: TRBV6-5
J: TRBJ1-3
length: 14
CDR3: CASSPGTYGNTIYF
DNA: TGTGCCAGCAGTCCCGGGACTTATGGAAACACCATATATTTT

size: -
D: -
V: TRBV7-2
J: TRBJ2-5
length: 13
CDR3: CASSLVGVGTQYF
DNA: TGTGCCAGCAGCTTAGTGGGAGTCGGGACCCAGTACTTC

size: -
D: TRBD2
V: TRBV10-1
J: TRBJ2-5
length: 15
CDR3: CASIKPGLAIETQYF
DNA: TGCGCCAGCATTAAACCCGGACTAGCGATAGAGACCCAGTACTTC

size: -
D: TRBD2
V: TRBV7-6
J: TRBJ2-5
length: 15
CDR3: CASSLLTSGAETQYF
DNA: TGTGCCAGCAGCCTATTGACTAGCGGAGCAGAGACCCAGTACTTC

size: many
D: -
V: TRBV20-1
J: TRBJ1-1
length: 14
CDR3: CSARVRVGLSEAFF
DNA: TGCAGTGCTAGAGTGCGCGTGGGACTTAGTGAAGCTTTCTTT

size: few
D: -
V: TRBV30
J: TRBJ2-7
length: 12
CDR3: CAWSQYSYEQYF
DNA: TGTGCCTGGAGCCAATACTCCTACGAGCAGTACTTC

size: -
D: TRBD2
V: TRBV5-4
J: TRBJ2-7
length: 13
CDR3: CASSSGLEYEQYF
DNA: TGTGCCAGCAGCTCCGGACTAGAGTACGAGCAGTACTTC